A selection of T cell receptor beta chains follows, all from one sample in a study of T-cell reconstitution after alpha-beta-depleted transplantation in children. From the PCR reads, TCRdb called clonotypes with MiXCR, one entry per CDR3 protein. Seen here are over 200,000 distinct CDR3 sequences, approximately 8.4% observed once, and the top ten hold roughly a third. Source: PBMCs, mostly from graft donor cells, taken 360 days after TCRalphabeta/CD19-depleted stem cell transplant. These receptors came from a male patient between 2 and 15 years old who had a stem cell transplant for acute myeloid leukemia, so the T cells may come from the graft donor. CDR3s include the opening cysteine and the closing phenylalanine or tryptophan. Each record gives: clone size, V gene, CDR3 protein. For some rows the clone size is stated as once, few or many, or as a class when expanded; others skip it.

abundance: many; v_gene: TRBV12-3/TRBV12-4; CDR3aa: CASTLRGAQPQHF
abundance: many; v_gene: TRBV5-1; CDR3aa: CASSFGGSSYNEQFF
abundance: many; v_gene: TRBV5-1; CDR3aa: CASSTTGFETQYF
abundance: -; v_gene: TRBV4-3; CDR3aa: CASSHILQETQYF
abundance: many; v_gene: TRBV29-1; CDR3aa: CSVEGGGVLAGEETQYF
abundance: many; v_gene: TRBV20-1; CDR3aa: CSARTTGSSYEQYF
abundance: few; v_gene: TRBV20-1; CDR3aa: CSARGTVATNEKLFF
abundance: many; v_gene: TRBV29-1; CDR3aa: CSVEEGTSGYEQYF
abundance: many; v_gene: TRBV4-1; CDR3aa: CASSPLAGGLAYF
abundance: many; v_gene: TRBV7-2; CDR3aa: CASTSRAGDNEQFF
abundance: many; v_gene: TRBV20-1; CDR3aa: CSALTGAASYNEQFF
abundance: many; v_gene: TRBV4-3; CDR3aa: CASSPSPDTGELFF
abundance: many; v_gene: TRBV4-3; CDR3aa: CASSQDRAGTAGYTF
abundance: -; v_gene: TRBV10-1; CDR3aa: CASSLLRDTGELFF
abundance: many; v_gene: TRBV20-1; CDR3aa: CRARGSDETLNTEAFF
abundance: few; v_gene: TRBV12-3/TRBV12-4; CDR3aa: CASSVAGGYEQYF
abundance: -; v_gene: TRBV20-1; CDR3aa: CSAPMRTSAWSLHNEQFF
abundance: -; v_gene: TRBV12-3/TRBV12-4; CDR3aa: CASSIGKVNEQFF
abundance: -; v_gene: TRBV4-1; CDR3aa: CASSQDWGQGTTGELFF
abundance: few; v_gene: TRBV7-6; CDR3aa: CASSLEGAMSSGNTIYF
abundance: many; v_gene: TRBV20-1; CDR3aa: CSAELPQGRAFF
abundance: few; v_gene: TRBV6-1; CDR3aa: CASRTRTISADTQYF
abundance: -; v_gene: TRBV27; CDR3aa: CASSSSLAVYEQYF
abundance: -; v_gene: TRBV24-1; CDR3aa: CATSDLRGKAYEQYF
abundance: many; v_gene: TRBV9; CDR3aa: CARSKGAYNEQFF
abundance: few; v_gene: TRBV5-4; CDR3aa: CASARGGAYEQYF
abundance: -; v_gene: TRBV12-3/TRBV12-4; CDR3aa: CASSPDRAQETQYF
abundance: few; v_gene: TRBV12-3/TRBV12-4; CDR3aa: CASRPPANTEAFF
abundance: -; v_gene: TRBV20-1; CDR3aa: CCARDELSSYNSPLHF
abundance: many; v_gene: TRBV5-1; CDR3aa: CASHQDSRGYTF
abundance: few; v_gene: TRBV9; CDR3aa: CASSTASTDTQYF
abundance: -; v_gene: TRBV20-1; CDR3aa: CSASTQGASWYGYTF
abundance: many; v_gene: TRBV21-1; CDR3aa: CASSNRTGPVTDTQYF
abundance: many; v_gene: TRBV12-3/TRBV12-4; CDR3aa: CASSLLAEEETQYF
abundance: -; v_gene: TRBV15; CDR3aa: CATSSPGRDRDNEQYF
abundance: many; v_gene: TRBV7-2; CDR3aa: CASSLISGAKETQYF
abundance: -; v_gene: TRBV4-3; CDR3aa: CASSQLASNTGELFF
abundance: few; v_gene: TRBV5-1; CDR3aa: CASSFQVENTEAFF
abundance: -; v_gene: TRBV12-3/TRBV12-4; CDR3aa: CASSFSGGGDTQYF
abundance: few; v_gene: TRBV2; CDR3aa: CASSVGSGYTF
abundance: -; v_gene: TRBV12-3/TRBV12-4; CDR3aa: CASRRRGFTEAFF
abundance: -; v_gene: TRBV5-5; CDR3aa: CASSFLWGYEQYF
abundance: -; v_gene: TRBV5-1; CDR3aa: CASSLDGGAGLTNEQFF
abundance: few; v_gene: TRBV5-1; CDR3aa: CASSLLLANYGYTF
abundance: -; v_gene: TRBV7-6; CDR3aa: CASRGGRALDTQYF
abundance: many; v_gene: TRBV20-1; CDR3aa: CSAQAGGQGDTQYF
abundance: many; v_gene: TRBV4-1; CDR3aa: CASSEGHLNQPQHF
abundance: many; v_gene: TRBV6-2/TRBV6-3; CDR3aa: CASSTPGLQPQHF
abundance: -; v_gene: TRBV20-1; CDR3aa: CSASDVNQPQHF
abundance: many; v_gene: TRBV4-1; CDR3aa: CASSQDERDRVTEAFF
abundance: few; v_gene: TRBV2; CDR3aa: CASSPRGGLNNEQFF